The rows below give T cell receptor beta chains drawn from one sample of a study of early T cells in non-severe SARS-CoV-2 infection. One entry per CDR3 protein, called by TCRdb with MiXCR from the 5' RACE reads. The repertoire includes about 69,000 distinct CDR3 sequences, 4% to 6% of them detected once, and more than 3% sits in the top ten. The input for sequencing was whole blood, taken at baseline. The receptors here all came from an adult who was a healthcare worker with PCR-confirmed SARS-CoV-2 infection or an uninfected control (not recorded which). The donor label of this sample is uncertain. The conserved cysteine and the conserved F or W are not part of the CDR3 here. Fields, in order: J gene, V gene, CDR3 protein.

TRBJ2-2 TRBV20-1 SARLGPGELF
TRBJ1-6 TRBV27 ASSYRDYSPLH
TRBJ2-2 TRBV7-2 ASSFRDRGGTGELF
TRBJ1-1 TRBV4-2 ASSQNLEETTPMNTEAF
TRBJ2-7 TRBV18 ASSPREDSSYEQY
TRBJ1-1 TRBV4-1 ASSQDPGGWNTEAF
TRBJ2-1 TRBV7-6 ASSLNTGNEQF
TRBJ2-1 TRBV11-3 ASSLVAGAPPSEQF
TRBJ2-2 TRBV27 ASTAGQAYTGELF
TRBJ1-2 TRBV19 ASSPGTEHYGYT
TRBJ2-5 TRBV11-2 ASSLNAGRETQY
TRBJ2-1 TRBV11-2 ASSSGILNNEQF
TRBJ2-5 TRBV11-2 ASSLLPGAGETQY
TRBJ2-2 TRBV10-3 AIRGQSTGELF
TRBJ2-5 TRBV29-1 SVVVAGKGTQY
TRBJ1-5 TRBV4-3 ASSQEGRRDQPQH
TRBJ2-7 TRBV28 ASKMGGLAGEEQY
TRBJ2-2 TRBV7-7 ASSFGTGELF
TRBJ2-1 TRBV2 ASSGLGVYNEQF
TRBJ2-7 TRBV7-2 ASSSLGLPDEQY
TRBJ1-1 TRBV28 ASSLPGFSTEAF
TRBJ1-1 TRBV9 ASSATGRQITEAF
TRBJ1-2 TRBV19 ASSFAGQGAAGYT
TRBJ1-6 TRBV7-8 ASSLATTVINSPLH
TRBJ2-7 TRBV6-2/TRBV6-3 ASSSVAGLSRYEQY
TRBJ1-6 TRBV7-2 ASSPRQLNSPLH
TRBJ1-6 TRBV20-1 SASFQGYSPLH
TRBJ2-7 TRBV13 ASSLRQGVYEQY
TRBJ1-5 TRBV18 ASSPRGTGGGNQPQH
TRBJ2-5 TRBV10-2 ASSREGGRETQY
TRBJ2-2 TRBV12-3/TRBV12-4 ASSLTWTGRTGELF
TRBJ1-3 TRBV20-1 SARDPLSGNTIY
TRBJ2-2 TRBV28 ASGRGLRTGELF
TRBJ2-1 TRBV5-1 ASSLITGKLNEQF
TRBJ2-1 TRBV20-1 SAREGLAEQF
TRBJ2-2 TRBV7-8 ASSLATGELF